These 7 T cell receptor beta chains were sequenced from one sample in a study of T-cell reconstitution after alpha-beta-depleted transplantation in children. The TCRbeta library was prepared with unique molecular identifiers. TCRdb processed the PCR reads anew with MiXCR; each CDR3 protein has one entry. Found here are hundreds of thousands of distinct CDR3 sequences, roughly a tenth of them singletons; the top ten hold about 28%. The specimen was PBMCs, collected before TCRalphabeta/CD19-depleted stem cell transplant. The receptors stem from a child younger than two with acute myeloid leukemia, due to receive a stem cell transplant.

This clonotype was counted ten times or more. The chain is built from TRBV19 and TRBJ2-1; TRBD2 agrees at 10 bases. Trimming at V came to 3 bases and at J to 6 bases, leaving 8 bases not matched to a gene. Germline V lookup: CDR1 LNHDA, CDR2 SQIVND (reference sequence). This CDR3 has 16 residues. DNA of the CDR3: TGTGCCAGTAGTATCGGCCTTAGCGGGGGGCTCAATGAGCAGTTCTTC. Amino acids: CASSIGLSGGLNEQFF.

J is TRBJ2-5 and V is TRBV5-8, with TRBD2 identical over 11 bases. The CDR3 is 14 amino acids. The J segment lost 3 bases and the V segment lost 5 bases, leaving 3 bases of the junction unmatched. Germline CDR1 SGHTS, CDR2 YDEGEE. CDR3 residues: CASRSSGREETQYF. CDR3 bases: TGTGCCAGCAGGAGTAGCGGGAGGGAAGAGACCCAGTACTTC.

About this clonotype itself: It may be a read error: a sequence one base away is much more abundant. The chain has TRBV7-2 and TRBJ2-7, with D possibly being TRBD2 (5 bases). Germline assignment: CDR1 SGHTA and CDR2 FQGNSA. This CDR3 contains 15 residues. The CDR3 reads CASSPVGHSDYDQYF. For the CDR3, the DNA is TGTGCCAGCAGCCCCGTGGGTCACTCAGACTACGACCAGTACTTC.

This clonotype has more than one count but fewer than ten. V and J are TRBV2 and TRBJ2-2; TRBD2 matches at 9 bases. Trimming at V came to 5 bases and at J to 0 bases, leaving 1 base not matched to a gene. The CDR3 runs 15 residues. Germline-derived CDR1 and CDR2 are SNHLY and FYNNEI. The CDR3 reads CASSPSGTNTGELFF. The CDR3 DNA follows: TGTGCCAGCAGTCCTAGCGGGACGAACACCGGGGAGCTGTTTTTT.

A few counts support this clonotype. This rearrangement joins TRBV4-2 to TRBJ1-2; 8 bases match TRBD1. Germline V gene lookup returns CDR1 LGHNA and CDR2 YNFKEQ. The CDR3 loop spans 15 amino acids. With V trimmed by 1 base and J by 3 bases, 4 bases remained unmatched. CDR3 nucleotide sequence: TGTGCCAGCAGCCAAGGCCCGGGACAGGACTATGGCTACACCTTC. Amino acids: CASSQGPGQDYGYTF.

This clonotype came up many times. The CDR3 nucleotides read TGTGCCAGCAGAACGACAGGGCAGAACTATGGCTACACCTTC. This encodes CASRTTGQNYGYTF. The chain couples TRBV6-1 to TRBJ1-2; the match to TRBD1 covers 7 bases. CDR1 is MNHNS, CDR2 SASEGT, per germline. V trimming: 6 bases; J trimming: 2 bases; junction bases outside the gene matches: 6. The CDR3 totals 14 residues.

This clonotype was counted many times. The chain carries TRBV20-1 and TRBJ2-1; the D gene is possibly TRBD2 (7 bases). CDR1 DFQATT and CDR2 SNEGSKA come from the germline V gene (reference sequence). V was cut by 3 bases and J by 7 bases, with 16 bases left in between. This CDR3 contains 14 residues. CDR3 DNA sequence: TGCAGTGCTAGGGCTAGGGGGGGCCGGAATGAGCAGTTCTTC. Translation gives CSARARGGRNEQFF.